This T cell receptor (beta chain) originates from a study of regulatory T cells in long-lasting Graves disease. Study summary: Graves' disease counted as persistent after over 5 years of antithyroid drugs with positive TSH receptor antibodies. Overall study findings and caveats: New patients shared fewer public clonotypes (approximately 970) than persistent patients did (over 2,500). TRBV28, TRBJ1-2 and TRBJ2-5 were segments that persistent disease favored.

There are many counts of this clonotype. What it recognizes is unknown. This sample's time point: persistent/refractory GD, antithyroid drugs over 5 years with positive TRAb. From RNA extracted from PBMCs, the TCR library was made. CDR1 and CDR2 (germline): MNHEY, SVGAGI. This CDR3 is 14 amino acids long. Losses at the gene ends were 2 bases for V and 2 bases for J; bases not matched to a gene: 2. Assembly of TCR beta libraries relied on iRepertoire HTBI primers together with Arm-PCR of CDR3 regions. From the multiplex PCR reads, TCRdb called clonotypes with MiXCR, one entry per CDR3 protein. The sample consists of almost 350,000 distinct CDR3 sequences, about 20% of them appearing once.

This specimen consisted of peripheral blood mononuclear cells (PBMCs), obtained when the disease was refractory, from a patient treated with antithyroid drugs. The chain couples TRBV6-5 to TRBJ1-2, with 7 bases that match TRBD1. The source of this sequence is a female donor with Graves disease. DNA for the CDR3: TGTGCCAGCAGTTACAGGGGGCGAAACTATGGCTACACCTTC. Its protein product is CASSYRGRNYGYTF.